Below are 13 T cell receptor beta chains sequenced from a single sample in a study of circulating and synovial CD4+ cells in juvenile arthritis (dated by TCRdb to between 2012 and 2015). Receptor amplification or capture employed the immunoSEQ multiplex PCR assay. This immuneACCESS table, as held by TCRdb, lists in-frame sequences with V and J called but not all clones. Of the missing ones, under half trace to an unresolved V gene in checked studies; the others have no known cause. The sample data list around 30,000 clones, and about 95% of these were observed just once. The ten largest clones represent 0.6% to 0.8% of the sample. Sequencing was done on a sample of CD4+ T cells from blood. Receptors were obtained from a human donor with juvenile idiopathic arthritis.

This CDR3 reads CAISFQGTEAFF. CDR3 bases: TGTGCCATCAGTTTTCAGGGGACTGAAGCTTTCTTT. V usage is TRBV10-3 and J usage is TRBJ1-1; perhaps TRBD1 as D (6 bases). The CDR3 consists of 12 residues. Germline assignment: CDR1 ENHRY and CDR2 SYGVKD. Trimming stripped 5 bases from V and 5 bases from J, with 9 bases between.

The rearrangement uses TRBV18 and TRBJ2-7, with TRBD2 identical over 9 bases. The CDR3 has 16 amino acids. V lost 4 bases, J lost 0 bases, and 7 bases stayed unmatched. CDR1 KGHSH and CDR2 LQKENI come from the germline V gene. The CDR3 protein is CASSQFSGGSSYEQYF. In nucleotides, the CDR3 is TGTGCCAGCTCACAATTTAGCGGGGGAAGCTCCTACGAGCAGTACTTC.

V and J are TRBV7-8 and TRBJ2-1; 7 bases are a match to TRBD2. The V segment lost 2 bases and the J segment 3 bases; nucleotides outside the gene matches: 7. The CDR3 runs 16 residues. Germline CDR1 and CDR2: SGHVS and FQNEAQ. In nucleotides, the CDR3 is TGTGCCAGCAGCTTAAACAGCGGGATCCTCTACAATGAGCAGTTCTTC. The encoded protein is CASSLNSGILYNEQFF.

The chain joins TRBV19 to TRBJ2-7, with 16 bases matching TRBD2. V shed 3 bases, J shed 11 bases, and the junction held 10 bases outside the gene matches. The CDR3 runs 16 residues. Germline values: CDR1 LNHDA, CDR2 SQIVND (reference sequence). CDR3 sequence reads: CASSIVHGTSGRGEYF. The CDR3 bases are TGTGCCAGTAGTATTGTGCACGGGACTAGCGGGAGGGGAGAGTACTTC.

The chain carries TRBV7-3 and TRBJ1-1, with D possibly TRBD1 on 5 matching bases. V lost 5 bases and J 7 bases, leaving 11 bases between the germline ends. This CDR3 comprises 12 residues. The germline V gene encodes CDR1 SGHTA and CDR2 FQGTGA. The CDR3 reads CASSVNRNEAFF. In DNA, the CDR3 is TGTGCCAGCAGCGTCAACAGGAATGAAGCTTTCTTT.

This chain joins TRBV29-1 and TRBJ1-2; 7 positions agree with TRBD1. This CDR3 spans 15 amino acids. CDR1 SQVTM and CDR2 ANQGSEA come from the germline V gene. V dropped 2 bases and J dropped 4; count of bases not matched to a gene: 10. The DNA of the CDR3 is TGCAGCGTTGAAAGAGGGGGACAGAACTCCTATGGCTACACCTTC. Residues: CSVERGGQNSYGYTF.

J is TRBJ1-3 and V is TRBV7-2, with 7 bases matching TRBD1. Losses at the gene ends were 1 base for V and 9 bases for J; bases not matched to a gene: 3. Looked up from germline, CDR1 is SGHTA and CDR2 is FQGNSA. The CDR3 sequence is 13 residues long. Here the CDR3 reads CASSLDQGGTIYF. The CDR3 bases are TGTGCCAGCAGCTTAGACCAGGGGGGCACCATATATTTT.

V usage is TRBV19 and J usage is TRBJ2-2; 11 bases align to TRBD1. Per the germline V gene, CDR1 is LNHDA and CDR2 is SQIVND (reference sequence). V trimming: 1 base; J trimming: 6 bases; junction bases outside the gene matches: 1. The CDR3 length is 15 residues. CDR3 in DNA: TGTGCCAGTAGTATAGGGGGACAGGGGGCCGGGGAGCTGTTTTTT. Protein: CASSIGGQGAGELFF. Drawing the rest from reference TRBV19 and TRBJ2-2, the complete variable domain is DGGITQSPKYLFRKEGQNVTLSCEQNLNHDAMYWYRQDPGQGLRLIYYSQIVNDFQKGDIAEGYSVSREKKESFPLTVTSAQKNPTAFYLCASSIGGQGAGELFFGEGSRLTVL.

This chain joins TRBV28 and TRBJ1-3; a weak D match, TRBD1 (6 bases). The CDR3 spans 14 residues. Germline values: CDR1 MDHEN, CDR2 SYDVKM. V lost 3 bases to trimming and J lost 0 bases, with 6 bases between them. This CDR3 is CASSFRGSGNTIYF. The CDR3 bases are TGTGCCAGCAGTTTCAGGGGCTCTGGAAACACCATATATTTT.

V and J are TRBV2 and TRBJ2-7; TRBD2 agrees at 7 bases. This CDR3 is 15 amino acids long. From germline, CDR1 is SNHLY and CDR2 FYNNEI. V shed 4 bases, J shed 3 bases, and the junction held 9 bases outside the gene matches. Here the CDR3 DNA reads TGTGCCAGCAGTGCCATTAGCGGGCTGCTCTACGAGCAGTACTTC. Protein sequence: CASSAISGLLYEQYF.

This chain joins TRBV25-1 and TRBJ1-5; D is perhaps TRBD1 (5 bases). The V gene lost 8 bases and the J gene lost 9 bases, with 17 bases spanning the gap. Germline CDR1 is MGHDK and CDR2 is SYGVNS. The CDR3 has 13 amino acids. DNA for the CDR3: TGTGCCAGCGGGTTTCAGGGCAATGGGCCCCAGCATTTT. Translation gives CASGFQGNGPQHF.

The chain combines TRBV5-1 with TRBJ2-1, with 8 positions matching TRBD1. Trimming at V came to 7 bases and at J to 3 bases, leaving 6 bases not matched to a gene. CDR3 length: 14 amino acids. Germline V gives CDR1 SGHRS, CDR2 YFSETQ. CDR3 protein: CASSTGQVYNEQFF. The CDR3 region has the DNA TGCGCCAGCTCAACGGGACAGGTCTACAATGAGCAGTTCTTC. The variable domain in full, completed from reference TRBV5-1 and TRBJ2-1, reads KAGVTQTPRYLIKTRGQQVTLSCSPISGHRSVSWYQQTPGQGLQFLFEYFSETQRNKGNFPGRFSGRQFSNSRSEMNVSTLELGDSALYLCASSTGQVYNEQFFGPGTRLTVL.

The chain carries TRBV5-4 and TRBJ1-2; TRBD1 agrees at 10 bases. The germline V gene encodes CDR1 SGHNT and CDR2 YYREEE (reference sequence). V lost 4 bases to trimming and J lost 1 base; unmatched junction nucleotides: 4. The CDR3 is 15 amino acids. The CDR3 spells CASSPGQGSNYGYTF. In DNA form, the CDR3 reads TGTGCCAGCAGCCCGGGACAGGGGAGTAACTATGGCTACACCTTC.